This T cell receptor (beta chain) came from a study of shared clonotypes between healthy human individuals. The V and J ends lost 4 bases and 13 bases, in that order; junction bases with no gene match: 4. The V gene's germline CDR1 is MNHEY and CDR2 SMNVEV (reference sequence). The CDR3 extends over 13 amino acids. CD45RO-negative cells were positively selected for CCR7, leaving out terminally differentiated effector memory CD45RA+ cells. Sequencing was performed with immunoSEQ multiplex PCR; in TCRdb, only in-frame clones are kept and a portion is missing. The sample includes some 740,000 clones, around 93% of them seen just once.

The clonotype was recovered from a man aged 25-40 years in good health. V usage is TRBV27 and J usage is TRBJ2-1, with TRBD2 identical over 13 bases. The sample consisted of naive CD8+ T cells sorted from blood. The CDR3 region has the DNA TGTGCCAGCAGTTGGACTAGCGGGAGTGTCCAGTTCTTC. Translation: CASSWTSGSVQFF.